This T cell receptor (beta chain) was sequenced for a study of shared clonotypes between healthy human individuals. Regarding the study as a whole: It was observed that roughly 5.5% of naive CD4 clonotypes were shared across a few donors.

Trimming took 1 base from V and 1 from J, leaving 8 bases between them. Germline assignment: CDR1 SGHAT and CDR2 FQDESV (reference sequence). This CDR3 region has 14 residues. The assay was immunoSEQ multiplex PCR, and TCRdb's table has in-frame clones only and misses some. The sample contains about 110,000 clones, under 70% of which appear only once. In the case of this clone: Its antigen is unidentified.

The specimen was memory CD8+ T cells sorted from blood. Subset indicated: CD45RO+ cells pooled with CCR7-negative TemRA cells. The J gene is TRBJ2-7, the V gene TRBV11-1; D gene uncertain. The sequence was collected from a woman aged 25 to 39 in good health. The CDR3 reads CASSLGLASYEQYF. For the CDR3, the DNA is TGTGCCAGCAGCTTAGGCCTTGCTTCCTACGAGCAGTACTTC.